This TCR beta chain appears in the sequencing data of a study of blood T cell repertoires in COVID-19 (dated by TCRdb to 2018 to 2020). For context, the study as a whole: Collaborator samples came from the United States, Italy and Spain and covered acute and convalescent phases of COVID-19. The prospective study material was composed of cDNA or gDNA derived from T cells, B-cell-depleted T cells, or PBMCs. The dataset comprised deeply sampled blood TCRbeta repertoires from subjects exposed to, actively infected with, or recovered from COVID-19. The repertoires were released in a freely available public database intended as a resource for research on the immune response to SARS-CoV-2. The samples were drawn from the first 160 participants of the ongoing ImmuneRACE study and from more than 1,000 subjects provided by 6 global collaborators. Nearly every sample came with metadata listing a de-identified subject ID, COVID-19 status, age in years and sex. Where HLA class I and class II types were available, the types were taken from metadata supplied by the sample provider, not from assay-based typing. General conclusions and limits of the study: The quantity of clinical and demographic metadata differed by source and by participant and was supplied without curation.

Participants in the prospective study were aged roughly 18 to 100 years, lived in under 30 United States geographic areas, and enrolled through a virtual design. In the prospective study, cohorts were assigned on the basis of participant-reported clinical history obtained from a screening survey and a study questionnaire. ImmuneRACE Cohort 3 recovered participants were defined by two consecutive negative NP/OP PCR tests, healthcare professional clearance, or symptom resolution. In the prospective study, mobile phlebotomists collected whole blood, serum and a nasopharyngeal or oropharyngeal swab from each participant. Additional blood draws and questionnaires over a 2-month period could optionally be provided by prospective study participants. Prospective study blood samples were shipped either frozen or at room temperature before DNA extraction. A remark on this clone: It lacks a known antigen. Base quality data are lacking; no much larger clone is found one base away.

The immunoSEQ Assay, a bias-controlled multiplex PCR, was used to amplify TCRbeta CDR3 regions from genomic DNA. In the authors' own workflow: Nucleated cell counts per sample were estimated from amplification of reference gene primers within the assay. To quantify the absolute abundance of each unique TCRbeta CDR3 rearrangement, sequence reads were collapsed and filtered. For each sample, productive Simpson clonality was calculated as the square root of Simpson's diversity index over productive rearrangements. The immuneACCESS repertoire file appears here via TCRdb, limited to in-frame rearrangements. These files lack a portion of the clones; in checked studies, under half of the deficit traces to unresolved V genes, and the cause of the others is not known. V and J calls and clone size are those listed in that table; D and trimming were worked out from the DNA. The sample data list 310,000 or so clones, and around 90% of these were observed just once. Around 8.9% of the sample is in the top ten clones.

The CDR3 contains 15 residues, cysteine and phenylalanine counted. Only the CDR3 DNA stays, 45 bases, in frame from base 1. Here V drops 2 bases and J drops 6 bases, and the junction holds 8 bases not matched to any gene. CDR1 SGHDN and CDR2 FVKESK are derived from the germline V gene. This receptor was obtained from a young woman who had recovered from COVID-19. Sequenced input: PBMCs or T cells enriched from blood (not recorded which). Recombination joined TRBV14 with TRBJ2-5, and TRBD2 matches 8 of the central bases. The nucleotides read TGTGCCAGCAGCCAACACGCGGGGGGTCGAAAGACCCAGTACTTC. Its protein product is CASSQHAGGRKTQYF.